The clone carrying this T cell receptor beta chain was recorded a few times. The target antigen is unknown. This CDR3 spans 16 amino acids. The trim removed 2 bases at V and 6 bases at J, leaving 13 bases unmatched. From germline, CDR1 is SGHTA and CDR2 FQGNSA. This sample was included in a study of T cell repertoires in cytomegalovirus infection. Via MiXCR, TCRdb re-called the reads, giving one row per CDR3 protein. This sample has around 570,000 distinct CDR3 sequences, with 40% found just once. This receptor was taken from a human donor in good health (CMV status not recorded). Some clones in this sample may be carry-over from other donors' samples. Here the sequenced sample was cultured PBMCs, taken from culture after CMV antigen stimulation. V is TRBV7-2 and J is TRBJ2-7; the match to TRBD1 covers 7 bases. The CDR3 DNA sequence: TGTGCCAGCAGCTTAAGTCTAGGGACAGTCACTTCCGAGCAGTACTTC. Protein sequence: CASSLSLGTVTSEQYF.